These 10 T cell receptor beta chains share one sample of origin, sequenced in a study of cytomegalovirus exposure and HLA in healthy donors. With 60 Vbeta and 13 Jbeta primers, the PCR was carried out. Produced via immunoSEQ multiplex PCR; TCRdb's table is partial and in-frame only. The sample records some 130,000 clones, about 70% being singletons. The sample comprised PBMCs. The receptors here all came from a male donor in good health and CMV-seronegative.

V gene TRBV20-1 combines with J gene TRBJ2-1, with a weak D call TRBD2 (5 bases). CDR1 is DFQATT and CDR2 is SNEGSKA in the germline V gene (reference sequence). This CDR3 comprises 11 residues. The CDR3 protein is CSLREQNEQFF. The CDR3 DNA follows: TGCAGCCTAAGGGAGCAGAATGAGCAGTTCTTC.

The chain has TRBV18 and TRBJ2-2, with 8 bases fitting TRBD1. Trimming at V came to 4 bases and at J to 12 bases, leaving 1 base not matched to a gene. This CDR3 is built from 11 residues. The V gene's germline CDR1 is KGHSH and CDR2 LQKENI. The CDR3 region is CASSRQGKLFF. As DNA, the CDR3 is TGTGCCAGCTCACGACAGGGGAAGCTGTTTTTT. Together with reference TRBV18 and TRBJ2-2, the CDR3 gives the full variable domain: NAGVMQNPRHLVRRRGQEARLRCSPMKGHSHVYWYRQLPEEGLKFMVYLQKENIIDESGMPKERFSAEFPKEGPSILRIQQVVRGDSAAYFCASSRQGKLFFGEGSRLTVL.

The count of this clone is one. This chain uses TRBV6-5 with TRBJ1-1; possibly TRBD1 for D (5 bases). The CDR3 has 14 residues. CDR1 and CDR2 (germline): MNHEY, SVGAGI. The V gene lost 10 bases and the J gene lost 1 base, with 16 bases spanning the gap. This chain's CDR3 is CATLPQGRNTEAFF. The CDR3 DNA reads as TGTGCCACCCTACCCCAGGGTCGGAACACTGAAGCTTTCTTT.

The V gene is TRBV5-4, the J gene TRBJ2-7, with 7 bases matching TRBD2. V was pared by 4 bases and J by 5 bases, with 12 bases of the junction left unmatched. Germline CDR1 reads SGHNT; CDR2 reads YYREEE (reference sequence). The CDR3 runs 15 residues. The chain's CDR3 is CASSPRGEGRDEQYF. The CDR3 coding sequence is TGTGCCAGCAGCCCCCGGGGGGAGGGCCGCGACGAGCAGTACTTC.

The rearrangement uses TRBV5-1 and TRBJ2-7, with TRBD1 matching over 8 bases. CDR1 SGHRS and CDR2 YFSETQ come from the germline V gene. The length of the CDR3 is 12 residues. The V gene end was trimmed by 4 bases and the J gene end by 5 bases; junction bases not matched to a gene: 2. CDR3 nucleotide sequence: TGCGCCAGCAGCCCAGGGGGCCACGAGCAGTACTTC. Protein product: CASSPGGHEQYF.

CDR3 sequence reads: CASSRADSNYGYTF. CDR3 DNA sequence: TGCGCCAGCAGCCGCGCCGACAGTAACTATGGCTACACCTTC. The rearrangement joins TRBV5-1 to TRBJ1-2, with D possibly TRBD1 on 5 matching bases. CDR3 length: 14 residues. The germline V gene encodes CDR1 SGHRS and CDR2 YFSETQ. Trimming shortened V by 4 bases and J by 1 base, and 11 bases separated the two germline ends.

This clone was counted a single time. As DNA, the CDR3 is TGCGCCAGCAGCTTGGCCGGCGGACAGCCCCAGCATTTT. Translation: CASSLAGGQPQHF. The chain is built from TRBV5-1 and TRBJ1-5; D is ambiguous. Germline CDR1 reads SGHRS; CDR2 reads YFSETQ. V was trimmed by 0 bases and J by 7 bases, leaving 8 bases between them. This CDR3 contains 13 residues.

The chain joins TRBV7-9 to TRBJ1-2; D not resolved. The CDR3 runs to 15 residues. V lost 1 base to trimming and J lost 4 bases, with 13 bases between them. Germline V gene data show CDR1 as SEHNR and CDR2 as FQNEAQ (reference sequence). CDR3 in DNA: TGTGCCAGCAGCTTAGTACAGTTGTCCTCCTATGGCTACACCTTC. Encoded protein: CASSLVQLSSYGYTF.

V usage is TRBV9 and J usage is TRBJ1-4; TRBD1 might be the D (6 bases). This CDR3 is built from 17 residues. Trimming removed 4 bases at V and 0 bases at J, with 16 bases between. Germline V gene data show CDR1 as SGDLS and CDR2 as YYNGEE. CDR3 sequence (DNA): TGTGCCAGCAGCAGAACCGGACAGCCTGCAACTAATGAAAAACTGTTTTTT. Its protein is CASSRTGQPATNEKLFF.

V is TRBV7-5 and J is TRBJ1-2; the table's D gene call, TRBD1, was not cross checked with the DNA. TRBV7-5 is termed a pseudogene. This CDR3 has 18 residues. The CDR3 protein is CARSLNPDGQGNRHGYTF. Here the CDR3 DNA reads TGTGCCAGAAGCTTAAACCCTGATGGGCAGGGGAACAGGCATGGCTACACCTTC.